One and the same sample provided the 29 T cell receptor beta chains below, sequenced in a study of graft-versus-host responses after intestinal transplantation. Only in-frame clones appear in the TCRdb table, and some are missing; sequencing was by immunoSEQ multiplex PCR. The sample has around 92,000 clones; about 84% are singletons. Material: PBMCs, obtained 255 days after intestinal transplant. The receptors were sampled from a human patient who received an intestinal transplant, so some T cells may come from the graft donor.

In this sample, this clone turned up a few times. J is TRBJ2-1 and V is TRBV4-2; 10 nucleotides line up with TRBD2. CDR3 length equals 16 residues. CDR1 LGHNA and CDR2 YNFKEQ come from the germline V gene. With 2 bases clipped from V and 4 bases from J, the junction kept 5 bases outside the gene matches. The chain's CDR3 is CASSQTGTSDYNEQFF. CDR3 sequence (DNA): TGTGCCAGCAGCCAAACCGGGACTAGCGATTACAATGAGCAGTTCTTC.

The J gene is TRBJ1-1, the V gene TRBV27; 8 nucleotides align to TRBD1. Looked up from germline, CDR1 is MNHEY and CDR2 is SMNVEV (reference sequence). Losses at the gene ends were 11 bases for V and 3 bases for J; bases not matched to a gene: 8. The CDR3 has 13 residues. The CDR3 reads CAASQGADTEAFF. CDR3 DNA: TGTGCCGCCTCTCAGGGGGCTGACACTGAAGCTTTCTTT.

There are a few counts of this clone. V usage is TRBV7-2 and J usage is TRBJ1-6, with D possibly TRBD1 on 5 matching bases. V was clipped by 1 base and J by 6 bases, with 16 bases between them. There are 17 residues in the CDR3. Germline V gives CDR1 SGHTA, CDR2 FQGNSA. The CDR3 bases are TGTGCCAGCAGCTTAGACCCGTGGCAGGGCCGTAATTCACCCCTCCACTTT. Amino acid sequence: CASSLDPWQGRNSPLHF.

The chain employs TRBV6-1 and TRBJ2-5, with 9 bases matching TRBD1. The CDR3 spans 14 residues. Germline V gives CDR1 MNHNS, CDR2 SASEGT. The V gene end was trimmed by 7 bases and the J gene end by 4 bases; junction bases not matched to a gene: 7. The CDR3 coding sequence is TGTGCCAGCACCCTCGGGACAGGGTTAGAGACCCAGTACTTC. Protein sequence: CASTLGTGLETQYF.

The rearrangement uses TRBV4-2 and TRBJ2-2; 7 bases agree with TRBD2. Germline V gene lookup returns CDR1 LGHNA and CDR2 YNFKEQ. Trimming removed 0 bases from V and 6 bases from J; junction bases left unmatched: 7. The CDR3 has 16 amino acids. CDR3 region: CASSQESGGSPGELFF. In DNA, the CDR3 is TGTGCCAGCAGCCAAGAGTCCGGGGGGTCCCCCGGGGAGCTGTTTTTT.

The chain links TRBV7-9 to TRBJ1-6; D call uncertain. V was clipped by 1 base and J by 6 bases, with 7 bases between them. The CDR3 sequence is 14 residues long. Germline loops: CDR1 SEHNR, CDR2 FQNEAQ (reference sequence). The CDR3 bases are TGTGCCAGCAGCTTAGGGGGTTTTAATTCACCCCTCCACTTT. Amino acid sequence: CASSLGGFNSPLHF.

This clone has only a few counts. V is TRBV5-1 and J is TRBJ2-7; D is perhaps TRBD1 or TRBD2 (5 bases each). V was trimmed by 1 base and J by 6 bases, leaving 14 bases between them. In germline, CDR1 is SGHRS, CDR2 YFSETQ. This CDR3 has 14 amino acids. The CDR3 is CASSLRKGPGEQYF. The CDR3, as DNA: TGCGCCAGCAGCTTGCGTAAGGGACCTGGCGAGCAGTACTTC. The full variable domain, its missing parts supplied by reference TRBV5-1 and TRBJ2-7, is KAGVTQTPRYLIKTRGQQVTLSCSPISGHRSVSWYQQTPGQGLQFLFEYFSETQRNKGNFPGRFSGRQFSNSRSEMNVSTLELGDSALYLCASSLRKGPGEQYFGPGTRLTVT.

The rearrangement links TRBV5-1 to TRBJ2-7, with D unclear. The germline V gene encodes CDR1 SGHRS and CDR2 YFSETQ. Deletions cut 4 bases from V and 3 bases from J, with 11 bases between. The CDR3 sequence is 13 residues long. The CDR3 DNA reads as TGCGCCAGCAGCAATCAACCGGGCTACGAGCAGTACTTC. Its protein product is CASSNQPGYEQYF.

V usage is TRBV7-6 and J usage is TRBJ1-3; D remains unclear. The V end lost 1 base, the J end lost 3 bases, and 13 bases lay between the germline ends. Per the germline V gene, CDR1 is SGHVS and CDR2 is FNYEAQ. This CDR3 is 16 amino acids long. CDR3 in DNA: TGTGCCAGCAGCTTAGATAGCCGGGGAGGTGGAAACACCATATATTTT. It specifies CASSLDSRGGGNTIYF. Filled out from reference TRBV7-6 and TRBJ1-3, the complete variable domain reads GAGVSQSPRYKVTKRGQDVALRCDPISGHVSLYWYRQALGQGPEFLTYFNYEAQQDKSGLPNDRFSAERPEGSISTLTIQRTEQRDSAMYRCASSLDSRGGGNTIYFGEGSWLTVV.

This chain links TRBV6-5 with TRBJ2-2; D not certain. V was pared by 6 bases and J by 4 bases, with 12 bases between. Looked up from germline, CDR1 is MNHEY and CDR2 is SVGAGI. This CDR3 has 14 amino acids. CDR3 protein: CASSPKSFTGELFF. CDR3 bases: TGTGCCAGCAGCCCCAAATCATTCACCGGGGAGCTGTTTTTT.

The rearrangement joins TRBV6-5 to TRBJ2-7, with D perhaps TRBD1 or TRBD2 (6 bases each). Trimming left V 5 bases short and J 5 bases short, with 16 bases between. Per the germline V gene, CDR1 is MNHEY and CDR2 is SVGAGI. The CDR3 sequence is 14 residues long. The CDR3 coding sequence is TGTGCCAGCAGTCCTACTTCGGGGGCTGACGAGCAGTACGTC. Translation gives CASSPTSGADEQYV.

The gene calls are TRBV5-4 and TRBJ1-2, with 7 bases that match TRBD1. Unmatched junction bases numbered 5, after V lost 6 bases and J lost 0 bases. CDR3 length: 14 residues. Germline loops: CDR1 SGHNT, CDR2 YYREEE (reference sequence). CDR3 amino acids: CASNPGQPNYGYTF. For the CDR3, the DNA is TGTGCCAGCAACCCGGGACAGCCTAACTATGGCTACACCTTC.

The CDR3 here is CASSLLPDSSDTQYF. For the CDR3, the DNA is TGCGCCAGCAGCTTGTTGCCTGACAGCTCAGATACGCAGTATTTT. V gene TRBV5-1 combines with J gene TRBJ2-3, with D possibly being TRBD1 (5 bases). CDR1 SGHRS and CDR2 YFSETQ come from the germline V gene. The ends were cut back, 1 base at V and 4 bases at J, with 13 bases in the middle. The CDR3 spans 15 residues. Complete variable domain (other parts from reference TRBV5-1 and TRBJ2-3): KAGVTQTPRYLIKTRGQQVTLSCSPISGHRSVSWYQQTPGQGLQFLFEYFSETQRNKGNFPGRFSGRQFSNSRSEMNVSTLELGDSALYLCASSLLPDSSDTQYFGPGTRLTVL.

This chain connects TRBV9 to TRBJ1-1; D call uncertain. The CDR3 has 18 amino acids. V gave up 0 bases and J gave up 1 base, with 19 bases separating them. CDR1 SGDLS and CDR2 YYNGEE come from the germline V gene. DNA for the CDR3: TGTGCCAGCAGCGTAGTACGTCAGCTAGAATGTCCGAACACTGAAGCTTTCTTT. Amino acid sequence: CASSVVRQLECPNTEAFF.

This clone was observed once. J is TRBJ2-3 and V is TRBV2; the D is unclear. CDR1 is SNHLY and CDR2 is FYNNEI in the germline V gene. This CDR3 spans 13 amino acids. Trimming shortened V by 8 bases and J by 0 bases, and 9 bases separated the two germline ends. Here the CDR3 DNA reads TGTGCCAGCTTAATAGGGAGCACAGATACGCAGTATTTT. Its protein is CASLIGSTDTQYF.

The rearrangement uses TRBV19 and TRBJ1-5, with D possibly being TRBD1 (6 bases). Trimming took 7 bases from V and 0 from J, leaving 16 bases between them. The CDR3 contains 16 residues. Germline V gene lookup returns CDR1 LNHDA and CDR2 SQIVND (reference sequence). CDR3 in DNA: TGTGCCAGTACGAGGACAGCTGTTAATAGCAATCAGCCCCAGCATTTT. It encodes CASTRTAVNSNQPQHF.

The chain recombines TRBV6-6 with TRBJ1-6; 9 nucleotides align to TRBD1. The germline gives CDR1 MNHNY, CDR2 SVGAGI (reference sequence). The CDR3 extends over 15 amino acids. The V gene end was trimmed by 4 bases and the J gene end by 10 bases; junction bases not matched to a gene: 8. The CDR3 spells CASSSTGTGNSPLHF. The CDR3 DNA reads as TGTGCCAGCAGTTCCACCGGGACAGGGAACTCACCCCTCCACTTT.

J is TRBJ2-1 and V is TRBV27; the match to TRBD1 covers 9 bases. Germline V gene data show CDR1 as MNHEY and CDR2 as SMNVEV (reference sequence). The CDR3 sequence is 13 residues long. Germline trimming cut 3 bases from V and 10 bases from J; bases unmatched to any gene: 4. DNA of the CDR3: TGTGCCAGCAGTTTGACAGGGGGGAAAGAGCAGTTCTTC. Protein product: CASSLTGGKEQFF.

V is TRBV28 and J is TRBJ1-6; 7 bases are a match to TRBD1. After removal of 6 bases from V and 7 bases from J, the junction contained 9 bases not matched to a gene. The CDR3 has 15 amino acids. Germline V gene sequence: CDR1 MDHEN, CDR2 SYDVKM. This CDR3 reads CASSPSTGMNSPLHF. The CDR3 coding sequence is TGTGCCAGCAGCCCATCGACAGGGATGAATTCACCCCTCCACTTT.

This clone ranks as medium-sized (0.01 to 0.1%). The chain recombines TRBV6-4 with TRBJ2-2, with D unclear. Germline CDR1 and CDR2: MRHNA and SNTAGT. The CDR3 sequence is 13 residues long. V shed 4 bases and J shed 0 bases, with 3 bases lying between them. The CDR3 nucleotides are TGTGCCAGCAGTGCAGCGAACACCGGGGAGCTGTTTTTT. As protein: CASSAANTGELFF.

The chain combines TRBV4-1 with TRBJ1-2; the D is unclear. The CDR3 is 14 amino acids. Germline loops: CDR1 MGHRA, CDR2 YSYEKL. Trimming stripped 2 bases from V and 4 bases from J, with 11 bases between. The chain's CDR3 is CASSQSPDLYGYTF. In DNA form, the CDR3 reads TGCGCCAGCAGCCAATCTCCGGATCTCTATGGCTACACCTTC.

The J gene is TRBJ1-2, the V gene TRBV30; a possible D gene is TRBD1 (6 bases). V gave up 6 bases and J gave up 3 bases, with 20 bases separating them. The length of the CDR3 is 15 residues. Germline V CDR1 and CDR2: GTSNPN, SVGIG (reference sequence). The CDR3 coding sequence is TGTGCCTGCGTACAGTCAGGGGATTACTACTATGGCTACACCTTC. This sequence encodes CACVQSGDYYYGYTF. Supplemented by reference TRBV30 and TRBJ1-2, the full variable domain reads SQTIHQWPATLVQPVGSPLSLECTVEGTSNPNLYWYRQAAGRGLQLLFYSVGIGQISSEVPQNLSASRPQDRQFILSSKKLLLSDSGFYLCACVQSGDYYYGYTFGSGTRLTVV.

V and J are TRBV18 and TRBJ1-1; a weak D match, TRBD1 (6 bases). The CDR3 is made up of 15 amino acids. Germline-derived CDR1 and CDR2 are KGHSH and LQKENI. With 5 bases removed from V and 1 base from J, the gap between germline ends came to 14 bases. CDR3: CASSRGGQTNTEAFF. CDR3 nucleotides: TGTGCCAGCTCAAGGGGCGGACAGACGAACACTGAAGCTTTCTTT.

This clone was seen a single time. CDR3 coding DNA: TGTGCCAGCAGTGGGACTAGCGGGGGGTCCTACAATGAGCAGTTCTTC. This encodes CASSGTSGGSYNEQFF. V usage is TRBV6-1 and J usage is TRBJ2-1, with 14 nucleotides matching TRBD2. The ends lost 4 bases at V and 1 base at J; junction bases unmatched: 0. The CDR3 is made up of 16 amino acids. Germline CDR1 and CDR2: MNHNS and SASEGT.

The chain joins TRBV6-1 to TRBJ1-1; 7 bases are shared with TRBD1. Germline CDR1 is MNHNS and CDR2 is SASEGT. This CDR3 comprises 13 residues. The junction had 2 bases not matched to a gene; V was cut back by 4 bases and J by 3 bases. CDR3 nucleotide sequence: TGTGCCAGCAGTGGTGACAGGGACACTGAAGCTTTCTTT. The encoded protein is CASSGDRDTEAFF.

This chain connects TRBV28 to TRBJ2-1; 7 nucleotides match TRBD2. Trimming at V came to 3 bases and at J to 2 bases, leaving 16 bases not matched to a gene. CDR1 MDHEN and CDR2 SYDVKM come from the germline V gene. The CDR3 spans 19 residues. In DNA form, the CDR3 reads TGTGCCAGCAGTTTCGGTTTGGTGGACGGGGGGAACCCCTACAATGAGCAGTTCTTC. Translation gives CASSFGLVDGGNPYNEQFF.

The V and J genes are TRBV18 and TRBJ2-6; 8 bases are shared with TRBD1. Germline-derived CDR1 and CDR2 are KGHSH and LQKENI. The junction had 8 bases not matched to a gene; V was cut back by 2 bases and J by 2 bases. The CDR3 runs 18 residues. The CDR3 spells CASSPVDRGLTGANVLTF. CDR3 bases: TGTGCCAGCTCACCAGTTGACAGGGGACTGACTGGGGCCAACGTCCTGACTTTC.

The chain links TRBV9 to TRBJ2-5; D gene unclear. Per the germline V gene, CDR1 is SGDLS and CDR2 is YYNGEE. The CDR3 extends over 13 amino acids. Trimming took off 3 bases at V and 2 bases at J, with 8 bases between the two ends. The CDR3 bases are TGTGCCAGCAGCGGTTCAAGTCAAGAGACCCAGTACTTC. This translates into CASSGSSQETQYF.

The chain uses TRBV27 and TRBJ2-3; D call uncertain. V was shortened by 6 bases and J by 1 base, with 8 bases between the two germline ends. CDR1 MNHEY and CDR2 SMNVEV come from the germline V gene (reference sequence). This CDR3 region has 13 residues. CDR3 nucleotide sequence: TGTGCCAGCAGGAAATGGGGCACAGATACGCAGTATTTT. Amino acids: CASRKWGTDTQYF.